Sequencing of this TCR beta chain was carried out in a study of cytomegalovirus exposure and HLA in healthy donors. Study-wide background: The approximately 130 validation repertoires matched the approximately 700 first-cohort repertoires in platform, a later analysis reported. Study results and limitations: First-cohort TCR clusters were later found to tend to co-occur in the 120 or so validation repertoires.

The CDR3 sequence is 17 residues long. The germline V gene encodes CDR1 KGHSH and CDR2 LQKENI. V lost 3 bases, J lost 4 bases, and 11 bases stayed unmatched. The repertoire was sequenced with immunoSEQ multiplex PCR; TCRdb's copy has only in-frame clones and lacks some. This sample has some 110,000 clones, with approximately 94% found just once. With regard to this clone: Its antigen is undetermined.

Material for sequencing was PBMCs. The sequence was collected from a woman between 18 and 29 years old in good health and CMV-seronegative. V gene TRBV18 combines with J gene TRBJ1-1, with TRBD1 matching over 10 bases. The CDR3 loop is CASSPLRQGAAGTEAFF. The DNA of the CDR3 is TGTGCCAGCTCACCTTTAAGACAGGGGGCTGCGGGCACTGAAGCTTTCTTT.